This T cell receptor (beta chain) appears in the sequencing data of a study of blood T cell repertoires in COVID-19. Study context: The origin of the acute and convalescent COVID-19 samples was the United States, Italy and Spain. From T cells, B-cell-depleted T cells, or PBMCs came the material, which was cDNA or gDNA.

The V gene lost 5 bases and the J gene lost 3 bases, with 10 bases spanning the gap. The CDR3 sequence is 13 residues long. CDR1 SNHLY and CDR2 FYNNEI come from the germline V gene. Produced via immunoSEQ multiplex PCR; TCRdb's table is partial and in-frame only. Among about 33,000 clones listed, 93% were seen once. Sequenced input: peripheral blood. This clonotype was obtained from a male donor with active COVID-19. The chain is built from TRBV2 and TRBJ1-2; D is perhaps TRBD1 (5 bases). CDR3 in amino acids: CASSLARDYGYTF. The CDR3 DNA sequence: TGTGCCAGCAGTCTTGCCAGGGACTATGGCTACACCTTC.